The 16 T cell receptor beta chains below were found in one sample sequenced in a study of blood T cell repertoires in COVID-19. TCRdb's copy holds only in-frame clones and misses some; the assay was immunoSEQ multiplex PCR. The repertoire includes more than 150,000 clones, about four fifths of them detected once, and 5.5% to 7.5% sits in the top ten. The sample comprised peripheral blood. Source of these receptors: a woman aged 35 to 49 with acute or convalescent COVID-19.

This clone occurred many times. The gene calls are TRBV30 and TRBJ1-5, with D maybe TRBD1 (6 bases). Germline V lookup: CDR1 GTSNPN, CDR2 SVGIG (reference sequence). The CDR3 totals 19 residues. V gave up 0 bases and J gave up 2 bases, with 23 bases separating them. The DNA for the CDR3 is TGTGCCTGGAGTGTACCGTACTCCCTCAGGGGCCAGGGCAATCAGCCCCAGCATTTT. This codes for CAWSVPYSLRGQGNQPQHF.

CDR3 in DNA: TGCGCCAGCAGCTTCCGGGACAGGGTTCGGGAGACCCAGTACTTC. Its translation: CASSFRDRVRETQYF. This rearrangement joins TRBV5-1 to TRBJ2-5, with 9 bases identical to TRBD1. The CDR3 covers 15 residues. V gave up 2 bases and J gave up 5 bases; unmatched junction bases: 7. CDR1 and CDR2 from the germline V gene are SGHRS and YFSETQ. Looking up the rest from reference TRBV5-1 and TRBJ2-5 gives the full variable domain: KAGVTQTPRYLIKTRGQQVTLSCSPISGHRSVSWYQQTPGQGLQFLFEYFSETQRNKGNFPGRFSGRQFSNSRSEMNVSTLELGDSALYLCASSFRDRVRETQYFGPGTRLLVL.

The chain has TRBV7-8 and TRBJ2-7; 11 bases line up with TRBD2. The V gene's germline CDR1 is SGHVS and CDR2 FQNEAQ. Trimming removed 2 bases from V and 3 bases from J; junction bases left unmatched: 9. This CDR3 is 17 amino acids long. This chain's CDR3 is CASSLKLAGGMIYEQYF. The DNA for the CDR3 is TGTGCCAGCAGCTTAAAGCTAGCGGGAGGCATGATCTACGAGCAGTACTTC. Full variable domain (remainder filled in from reference TRBV7-8 and TRBJ2-7): GAGVSQSPRYKVAKRGQDVALRCDPISGHVSLFWYQQALGQGPEFLTYFQNEAQLDKSGLPSDRFFAERPEGSVSTLKIQRTQQEDSAVYLCASSLKLAGGMIYEQYFGPGTRLTVT.

This rearrangement joins TRBV9 to TRBJ2-3; TRBD2 agrees at 7 bases. The germline V gene has CDR1 SGDLS and CDR2 YYNGEE. J lost 5 bases, V lost 4 bases, and 13 bases had no gene match. This CDR3 has 16 residues. This CDR3 is CASSYLSRGSEDTQYF. CDR3 DNA sequence: TGTGCCAGCAGCTATCTCTCGCGGGGGTCGGAAGATACGCAGTATTTT.

V and J are TRBV5-1 and TRBJ2-7, with D possibly TRBD2 on 6 matching bases. V was cut by 4 bases and J by 4 bases, with 12 bases left in between. This CDR3 is built from 13 residues. Looked up from germline, CDR1 is SGHRS and CDR2 is YFSETQ. CDR3 region: CASSRGIVYEQYF. CDR3 in DNA: TGCGCCAGCAGCCGGGGGATCGTATACGAGCAGTACTTC.

This chain joins TRBV5-1 and TRBJ2-7; perhaps TRBD2 as D (6 bases). Trimming took off 2 bases at V and 2 bases at J, with 8 bases between the two ends. The CDR3 sequence is 13 residues long. Per the germline V gene, CDR1 is SGHRS and CDR2 is YFSETQ. CDR3 protein: CASSFGTAYEQYF. CDR3 nucleotides: TGCGCCAGCAGCTTCGGGACTGCCTACGAGCAGTACTTC.

The chain recombines TRBV6-5 with TRBJ2-3; unclear D gene. This CDR3 comprises 13 residues. Trimming removed 4 bases at V and 4 bases at J, with 9 bases between. Germline V CDR1 and CDR2: MNHEY, SVGAGI. The CDR3 sequence is CASSFVPSDTQYF. DNA of the CDR3: TGTGCCAGCAGTTTTGTTCCCTCAGATACGCAGTATTTT.

The rearrangement uses TRBV7-2 and TRBJ2-7; possibly TRBD1 for D (6 bases). V lost 4 bases and J 4 bases, leaving 11 bases between the germline ends. The CDR3 spans 13 residues. CDR1 is SGHTA and CDR2 is FQGNSA in the germline V gene. The CDR3 DNA follows: TGTGCCAGCAGCTCTCGGGACATGTACGAGCAGTACTTC. It encodes CASSSRDMYEQYF.

The CDR3 nucleotides read TGTGCCAGCAGCTTACCGGGACAGATCAACACTGAAGCTTTCTTT. This codes for CASSLPGQINTEAFF. The V gene is TRBV11-1, the J gene TRBJ1-1; 7 bases align to TRBD1. CDR1 SGHAT and CDR2 FQDESV come from the germline V gene (reference sequence). Germline trimming cut 2 bases from V and 2 bases from J; bases unmatched to any gene: 5. The CDR3 has 15 residues. Full variable domain (remainder filled in from reference TRBV11-1 and TRBJ1-1): EAEVAQSPRYKITEKSQAVAFWCDPISGHATLYWYRQILGQGPELLVQFQDESVVDDSQLPKDRFSAERLKGVDSTLKIQPAELGDSAMYLCASSLPGQINTEAFFGQGTRLTVV.

The rearrangement joins TRBV6-5 to TRBJ2-6; no definite D call. There are 13 residues in the CDR3. V lost 7 bases to trimming and J lost 0 bases, with 4 bases between them. CDR1 is MNHEY and CDR2 is SVGAGI in the germline V gene. This CDR3 is CASIHSGANVLTF. CDR3 bases: TGTGCCAGCATCCACTCTGGGGCCAACGTCCTGACTTTC.

The CDR3 DNA is TGTGCCAGCTGCAGGGCTCTCGAAAAACTGTTTTTT. It specifies CASCRALEKLFF. The rearrangement joins TRBV6-5 to TRBJ1-4, with a possible D match to TRBD1 (5 bases). The CDR3 extends over 12 amino acids. The V end was cut by 8 bases, the J end by 8 bases, with 12 bases between. The germline V gene encodes CDR1 MNHEY and CDR2 SVGAGI.

This rearrangement joins TRBV28 to TRBJ2-4; maybe TRBD2 (5 bases). The CDR3 runs 12 residues. The V end was cut by 4 bases, the J end by 11 bases, with 12 bases between. CDR1 and CDR2 from the germline V gene are MDHEN and SYDVKM. The CDR3 is CASSSVAGLQYF. The CDR3 bases are TGTGCCAGCAGTTCCGTTGCGGGTCTTCAGTACTTC.

The chain is built from TRBV28 and TRBJ2-2; 9 bases fit TRBD2. The length of the CDR3 is 22 residues. With V trimmed by 5 bases and J by 6 bases, 28 bases remained unmatched. Per the germline V gene, CDR1 is MDHEN and CDR2 is SYDVKM. The DNA for the CDR3 is TGTGCCAGCAGTCTTCGGGGAGGCCGCGGGGCGGGAGGGCCTTCAAATCCCGGGGAGCTGTTTTTT. The encoded protein is CASSLRGGRGAGGPSNPGELFF. Combining the CDR3 with reference TRBV28 and TRBJ2-2 gives the whole variable domain DVKVTQSSRYLVKRTGEKVFLECVQDMDHENMFWYRQDPGLGLRLIYFSYDVKMKEKGDIPEGYSVSREKKERFSLILESASTNQTSMYLCASSLRGGRGAGGPSNPGELFFGEGSRLTVL.

The chain combines TRBV19 with TRBJ1-2, with 7 bases that match TRBD1. The CDR3 extends over 15 amino acids. V was clipped by 0 bases and J by 5 bases; unmatched bases: 6. Germline V gene lookup returns CDR1 LNHDA and CDR2 SQIVND (reference sequence). The CDR3 DNA is TGTGCCAGTAGTATAGATACCGGGACAGCTTATGGCTACACCTTC. This translates into CASSIDTGTAYGYTF.

The chain links TRBV2 to TRBJ1-5; D unresolved. In germline, CDR1 is SNHLY, CDR2 FYNNEI. The CDR3 totals 11 residues. The V end was cut by 3 bases, the J end by 6 bases, with 3 bases between. CDR3 region: CASSDSQPQHF. As DNA, the CDR3 is TGTGCCAGCAGTGACAGTCAGCCCCAGCATTTT.

V gene TRBV9 combines with J gene TRBJ2-2, with D possibly matching TRBD2 (6 bases). The ends were cut back, 2 bases at V and 4 bases at J, with 15 bases in the middle. From germline, CDR1 is SGDLS and CDR2 YYNGEE. The CDR3 totals 16 residues. Here the CDR3 reads CASSVASGAGTGELFF. CDR3 DNA: TGTGCCAGCAGCGTCGCGTCGGGAGCTGGCACCGGGGAGCTGTTTTTT.